This T cell receptor (beta chain) was identified in a study of blood T cell repertoires in COVID-19. The germline CDR1 and CDR2 sequences are SGHRS and YFSETQ. Trimming removed 1 base from V and 1 base from J; junction bases left unmatched: 4. The CDR3 consists of 16 residues. The repertoire was sequenced with immunoSEQ multiplex PCR; TCRdb's copy has only in-frame clones and lacks some. The top ten clones hold 10% to 15% of a sample with 81,000 or so clones, roughly 90% of them seen once. The source of this sequence is a man between 65 and 80 years old with active or convalescent COVID-19. The sample taken for sequencing was peripheral blood. The chain links TRBV5-1 to TRBJ1-1; 10 bases fit TRBD1. For the CDR3, the DNA is TGCGCCAGCAGCTTGCTCGGGACAGGGGAGAACACTGAAGCTTTCTTT. It is translated as CASSLLGTGENTEAFF.